The 21 T cell receptor beta chains listed next were all sequenced from one sample in a study of blood T cell repertoires in COVID-19. Repertoires were generated with immunoSEQ multiplex PCR, while TCRdb's copy carries only in-frame clones and drops some. The repertoire consists of some 350,000 clones, with 85% to 90% occurring once and the leading ten covering 6.5% to 7%. Sequenced sample: peripheral blood. The receptor set was obtained from a man in his late teens or twenties with active or convalescent COVID-19.

The V and J genes are TRBV19 and TRBJ2-7, with a possible D match to TRBD2 (6 bases). The germline V gene has CDR1 LNHDA and CDR2 SQIVND (reference sequence). The CDR3 totals 14 residues. V lost 5 bases to trimming and J lost 1 base, with 12 bases between them. The chain's CDR3 is CASSRSGLSYEQYF. CDR3 coding DNA: TGTGCCAGTAGTCGTAGCGGACTATCCTACGAGCAGTACTTC.

This clone was seen a single time. V gene TRBV12-3 or TRBV12-4 combines with J gene TRBJ1-4; D uncertain. The CDR3 extends over 12 amino acids. V lost 3 bases to trimming and J lost 8 bases, with 7 bases between them. CDR3 amino acids: CASSLMREKLFF. CDR3 nucleotides: TGTGCCAGCAGTTTGATGAGGGAAAAACTGTTTTTT.

This clone was seen a single time. V and J are TRBV6-1 and TRBJ2-2, with TRBD2 identical over 7 bases. The ends lost 2 bases at V and 5 bases at J; junction bases unmatched: 5. This CDR3 spans 15 amino acids. The germline V gene has CDR1 MNHNS and CDR2 SASEGT. CDR3 in amino acids: CASSERGGETGELFF. CDR3 in DNA: TGTGCCAGCAGTGAAAGGGGAGGGGAAACCGGGGAGCTGTTTTTT.

This rearrangement joins TRBV4-1 to TRBJ1-2; D is ambiguous. V dropped 1 base and J dropped 2 bases, with 8 bases sitting between them. This CDR3 has 14 residues. CDR1 is MGHRA, CDR2 YSYEKL, per germline. The CDR3 DNA reads TGCGCCAGCAGCCAAGTGGGAGTGAACTATGGCTACACCTTC. Translation: CASSQVGVNYGYTF.

The chain recombines TRBV6-5 with TRBJ1-6; no clear D gene. The CDR3 totals 16 residues. Germline CDR1 MNHEY, CDR2 SVGAGI. V gave up 4 bases and J gave up 0 bases, with 10 bases separating them. The CDR3 loop reads CASSSSHSSYNSPLHF. The DNA for the CDR3 is TGTGCCAGCAGTTCCTCGCACAGCTCCTATAATTCACCCCTCCACTTT.

This clone was seen once. V usage is TRBV5-5 and J usage is TRBJ1-1; D might be TRBD1 (6 bases). The V gene lost 6 bases and the J gene lost 3 bases, with 15 bases spanning the gap. Germline V gene data show CDR1 as SGHKS and CDR2 as YYEKEE (reference sequence). The CDR3 has 14 residues. The CDR3 protein is CASINRAVDTEAFF. CDR3 in DNA: TGTGCCAGCATCAACAGGGCGGTTGACACTGAAGCTTTCTTT.

The chain joins TRBV12-5 to TRBJ1-3, with TRBD1 matching over 7 bases. V trimming: 6 bases; J trimming: 2 bases; junction bases outside the gene matches: 13. Germline V CDR1 and CDR2: LGHNT, FRNRAP. The CDR3 length is 17 residues. CDR3 nucleotide sequence: TGTGCTAGTGGATGGCGGGGTAACAGGGGAGCTGGAAACACCATATATTTT. Encoded protein: CASGWRGNRGAGNTIYF. Full variable domain (outside the CDR3, taken from reference TRBV12-5 and TRBJ1-3): DARVTQTPRHKVTEMGQEVTMRCQPILGHNTVFWYRQTMMQGLELLAYFRNRAPLDDSGMPKDRFSAEMPDATLATLKIQPSEPRDSAVYFCASGWRGNRGAGNTIYFGEGSWLTVV.

J is TRBJ2-1 and V is TRBV6-4, with D perhaps TRBD2 (6 bases). CDR1 is MRHNA, CDR2 SNTAGT, per germline. V lost 2 bases and J 3 bases, leaving 14 bases between the germline ends. This CDR3 region has 16 residues. The CDR3 spells CASSDTASSDYNEQFF. The CDR3 DNA is TGTGCCAGCAGTGACACGGCGTCTAGCGACTACAATGAGCAGTTCTTC.

The chain couples TRBV7-2 to TRBJ2-7; TRBD1 matches 9 bases. This CDR3 has 14 amino acids. Trimming cost V 3 bases and J 3 bases; bases outside gene matches: 3. CDR1 SGHTA and CDR2 FQGNSA come from the germline V gene. The CDR3 loop reads CASSFGTGYYEQYF. The CDR3 nucleotides are TGTGCCAGCAGCTTCGGGACAGGGTACTACGAGCAGTACTTC.

This chain joins TRBV7-3 and TRBJ2-1; 11 positions agree with TRBD2. This CDR3 is 17 amino acids long. Germline trimming cut 4 bases from V and 9 bases from J; bases unmatched to any gene: 14. The germline V gene encodes CDR1 SGHTA and CDR2 FQGTGA. CDR3 sequence reads: CASSSILTSGGTTEQFF. The CDR3 nucleotides are TGTGCCAGCAGCTCAATACTAACTAGCGGGGGAACAACTGAGCAGTTCTTC. The complete variable domain, with remaining parts taken from reference TRBV7-3 and TRBJ2-1, reads GAGVSQTPSNKVTEKGKYVELRCDPISGHTALYWYRQSLGQGPEFLIYFQGTGAADDSGLPNDRFFAVRPEGSVSTLKIQRTERGDSAVYLCASSSILTSGGTTEQFFGPGTRLTVL.

In the case of this clone: Other nucleotide sequences from this sample produce the same CDR3. The chain links TRBV4-3 to TRBJ1-3; no clear D. V was pared by 0 bases and J by 0 bases, with 6 bases between. The CDR3 totals 15 residues. Per the germline V gene, CDR1 is LGHNA and CDR2 is YSLEER. The CDR3 sequence: CASSQDSSSGNTIYF. The CDR3 coding sequence is TGCGCCAGCAGCCAAGATTCCAGCTCTGGAAACACCATATATTTT.

This clone was seen a single time. The chain combines TRBV9 with TRBJ1-1, with D unclear. Germline loops: CDR1 SGDLS, CDR2 YYNGEE. Deletions cut 5 bases from V and 5 bases from J, with 16 bases between. The CDR3 consists of 14 residues. CDR3 region: CASSQRVYETEAFF. The CDR3 nucleotides read TGTGCCAGCAGTCAGAGGGTATATGAGACTGAAGCTTTCTTT.

The gene calls are TRBV28 and TRBJ2-5; D remains ambiguous. The CDR3 has 13 residues. Trimming removed 2 bases at V and 4 bases at J, with 8 bases between. CDR1 MDHEN and CDR2 SYDVKM come from the germline V gene. The CDR3 region has the DNA TGTGCCAGCAGTTTAGGGCAAGGAGAGACCCAGTACTTC. This translates into CASSLGQGETQYF.

The rearrangement uses TRBV20-1 and TRBJ2-2, with 7 bases aligning to TRBD2. V lost 3 bases, J lost 5 bases, and 9 bases stayed unmatched. CDR1 and CDR2 (germline): DFQATT, SNEGSKA (reference sequence). The length of the CDR3 is 15 residues. CDR3 region: CSASRTGGGTGELFF. The CDR3 DNA follows: TGCAGTGCTAGTAGGACGGGAGGAGGAACCGGGGAGCTGTTTTTT.

This clone was counted between two and nine times. The chain joins TRBV11-2 to TRBJ1-4; TRBD1 matches at 9 bases. The CDR3 spans 13 residues. CDR1 and CDR2 from the germline V gene are SGHAT and FQNNGV. J lost 11 bases, V lost 5 bases, and 6 bases had no gene match. The CDR3 region is CASSPGTGMKLFF. DNA of the CDR3: TGTGCCAGCAGCCCTGGGACAGGGATGAAACTGTTTTTT.

This clone was counted a few times. The J gene is TRBJ2-5, the V gene TRBV5-1; 8 bases are shared with TRBD1. Trimming cost V 0 bases and J 8 bases; bases outside gene matches: 9. The CDR3 has 15 amino acids. The germline CDR1 and CDR2 sequences are SGHRS and YFSETQ. CDR3 nucleotides: TGCGCCAGCAGCTTGGGGTCTAGGACAGGGCAAACCCAGTACTTC. This gives the protein CASSLGSRTGQTQYF.

Concerning this clone itself: The junction departs from the called germline gene at one end, perhaps through a read error. The chain couples TRBV19 to TRBJ2-6, with D possibly being TRBD1 (5 bases). This CDR3 has 17 residues. Germline V gives CDR1 LNHDA, CDR2 SQIVND (reference sequence). CDR3: CASSIVGKSSGANVLTF. CDR3 bases: TGTGCCAGTAGTATTGTGGGTAAGAGCTCTGGGGCCAACGTGCTGACTTTC.

The chain has TRBV9 and TRBJ2-7, with D perhaps TRBD1 (5 bases). The CDR3 has 14 residues. Trimming took off 4 bases at V and 2 bases at J, with 13 bases between the two ends. Germline CDR1 and CDR2: SGDLS and YYNGEE. CDR3 sequence: CASSRVDNTYEQYF. The CDR3 coding sequence is TGTGCCAGCAGCCGGGTGGACAACACCTACGAGCAGTACTTC.

As to this clone: One end of the junction does not line up with germline, which may come from a read error. The genes are TRBV18 and TRBJ2-6; a weak D match, TRBD1 (5 bases). The CDR3 has 16 residues. Germline-derived CDR1 and CDR2 are KGHSH and LQKENI. The CDR3: CASSPQGNSGANVLTF. The CDR3 DNA follows: TGTGCCAGCTCACCACAAGGAAACTCTGGGGCCAACGTGCTGACTTTC.

The chain couples TRBV7-6 to TRBJ1-1; 9 bases fit TRBD1. The CDR3 is made up of 15 amino acids. The V and J ends lost 4 bases and 5 bases, in that order; junction bases with no gene match: 8. Germline V gene sequence: CDR1 SGHVS, CDR2 FNYEAQ. Here the CDR3 reads CASSSETGGWTEAFF. The CDR3 DNA reads as TGTGCCAGCAGCTCAGAGACAGGGGGATGGACTGAAGCTTTCTTT.

The gene calls are TRBV2 and TRBJ2-6; TRBD2 might be the D (7 bases). The V gene lost 6 bases and the J gene lost 2 bases, with 14 bases spanning the gap. Germline CDR1 SNHLY, CDR2 FYNNEI. The CDR3 runs 16 residues. The CDR3 region has the DNA TGTGCCAGCAGGAGGGGGGAGGGAACTGGGGCCAACGTCCTGACTTTC. It is translated as CASRRGEGTGANVLTF.